This TCR beta chain was sequenced for a study of cytomegalovirus exposure and HLA in healthy donors. Amplification used 60 Vbeta primers and 13 Jbeta primers. Profiling relied on immunoSEQ multiplex PCR, and the TCRdb table lists in-frame clones only, not all of them. In all, the sample yields some 76,000 clones. Germline V gene sequence: CDR1 MNHEY, CDR2 SVGAGI. CDR3 length: 15 residues. The ends lost 5 bases at V and 4 bases at J; junction bases unmatched: 7. The sequencing sample was made of PBMCs. This chain joins TRBV6-5 and TRBJ2-1, with 8 bases identical to TRBD2. The clonotype comes from a man in his forties in good health and CMV-seronegative. CDR3 residues: CASSRAGGPYNEQFF. CDR3 nucleotides: TGTGCCAGCAGTCGGGCGGGGGGACCTTACAATGAGCAGTTCTTC.